Listed here are 5 T cell receptor beta chains from one sample, sequenced in a study of T cell changes during pregnancy in multiple sclerosis. Measured with immunoSEQ multiplex PCR; TCRdb has only the in-frame clones, and not every one. The sample has tens of thousands of clones; about 90% are singletons. Material: peripheral blood, obtained in the second trimester of pregnancy. These receptors were collected from a female donor in good health, enrolled as a control in a pregnancy study.

The chain combines TRBV4-2 with TRBJ1-2, with TRBD1 matching 10 bases. Germline V gene sequence: CDR1 LGHNA, CDR2 YNFKEQ. V trimming: 0 bases; J trimming: 4 bases; junction bases outside the gene matches: 2. This CDR3 has 15 amino acids. The CDR3, as DNA: TGTGCCAGCAGCCAAGAGGACAGGGGGGGCTATGGCTACACCTTC. Protein sequence: CASSQEDRGGYGYTF.

In its sample, this clone was seen once. The chain links TRBV28 to TRBJ1-3; D not resolved. Germline loops: CDR1 MDHEN, CDR2 SYDVKM. The CDR3 totals 14 residues. Trimming removed 3 bases from V and 4 bases from J, with 10 bases in between. The CDR3 DNA reads TGTGCCAGCAGTTTTGTTGGCACCGGAAACACCATATATTTT. Translated, it gives CASSFVGTGNTIYF.

This chain links TRBV2 with TRBJ2-7, with a possible D match to TRBD1 (6 bases). Looked up from germline, CDR1 is SNHLY and CDR2 is FYNNEI. The CDR3 extends over 13 amino acids. Trimming stripped 4 bases from V and 4 bases from J, with 11 bases between. As DNA, the CDR3 is TGTGCCAGCAGTGCAGGACAGATGTACGAGCAGTACTTC. Encoded protein: CASSAGQMYEQYF.

This chain links TRBV7-9 with TRBJ1-2; 7 bases line up with TRBD1. CDR3 size: 13 residues. Germline V CDR1 and CDR2: SEHNR, FQNEAQ (reference sequence). The V segment lost 5 bases and the J segment 6 bases; nucleotides outside the gene matches: 6. The CDR3 sequence: CASSRRGGDGYTF. CDR3 DNA sequence: TGTGCCAGCAGCCGCAGAGGGGGCGATGGCTACACCTTC. The whole variable domain, remainder taken from reference TRBV7-9 and TRBJ1-2, is DTGVSQNPRHKITKRGQNVTFRCDPISEHNRLYWYRQTLGQGPEFLTYFQNEAQLEKSRLLSDRFSAERPKGSFSTLEIQRTEQGDSAMYLCASSRRGGDGYTFGSGTRLTVV.

The chain uses TRBV19 and TRBJ2-7; TRBD2 matches 9 bases. V shed 5 bases and J 0 bases; nucleotides not matched to a gene: 8. There are 16 residues in the CDR3. CDR1 and CDR2 (germline): LNHDA, SQIVND (reference sequence). DNA for the CDR3: TGTGCCAGTAGTCGCCAGCGGGAGGCGCTCTCCTACGAGCAGTACTTC. Protein: CASSRQREALSYEQYF.